Each of the 11 T cell receptor beta chains below was sequenced from the same sample in a study of T cell responses to AZD1222 COVID-19 vaccine. Generated by immunoSEQ multiplex PCR, the TCRdb table keeps only in-frame clones and is missing some. The top ten hold about 3% of the sample, which has about 78,000 clones, roughly 80% seen once. This specimen was peripheral blood, taken on day 0 of AZD1222 vaccination. Receptor source: an adult in good health.

This clone was counted once. The CDR3 is CASSRTQNTEAFF. The CDR3 nucleotides read TGTGCCAGCAGTAGGACACAGAACACTGAAGCTTTCTTT. This chain uses TRBV6-5 with TRBJ1-1; the D gene is possibly TRBD1 (5 bases). CDR3 length: 13 residues. The germline gives CDR1 MNHEY, CDR2 SVGAGI. V dropped 5 bases and J dropped 1 base, with 8 bases sitting between them.

The J gene is TRBJ2-2, the V gene TRBV7-2; D is perhaps TRBD1 or TRBD2 (5 bases each). V shed 4 bases and J shed 7 bases, with 16 bases lying between them. Germline CDR1 SGHTA, CDR2 FQGNSA. The CDR3 has 15 amino acids. CDR3 DNA sequence: TGTGCCAGCAGCTACTATTACGGGGCCGGCGGGGAGCTGTTTTTT. Translated: CASSYYYGAGGELFF.

The chain joins TRBV7-2 to TRBJ2-7, with a weak D call TRBD2 (5 bases). Trimming shortened V by 5 bases and J by 3 bases, and 20 bases separated the two germline ends. CDR1 and CDR2 from the germline V gene are SGHTA and FQGNSA. The CDR3 runs 16 residues. CDR3 sequence reads: CASSPGRVDMIYEQYF. CDR3 DNA: TGTGCCAGCAGCCCCGGGCGGGTAGACATGATCTACGAGCAGTACTTC.

The table lists this clone with a count of one. The chain is built from TRBV7-9 and TRBJ1-1, with 7 nucleotides matching TRBD1. There are 13 residues in the CDR3. Losses at the gene ends were 4 bases for V and 5 bases for J; bases not matched to a gene: 4. Germline V gene sequence: CDR1 SEHNR, CDR2 FQNEAQ (reference sequence). The CDR3 DNA sequence: TGTGCCAGCAGCTCCCGGACAGGAACTGAAGCTTTCTTT. Amino acids: CASSSRTGTEAFF.

The genes are TRBV3-1 (or the pseudogene TRBV3-2) and TRBJ2-4; D is perhaps TRBD2 (7 bases). With 5 bases removed from V and 8 bases from J, the gap between germline ends came to 16 bases. CDR3 length: 14 residues. Germline lookup yields CDR1 LGHDT and CDR2 YNNKEL (reference sequence). CDR3 nucleotides: TGTGCCAGCAGCGCCGAGAGGGGGAGGGACATTCAGTACTTC. Its translation is CASSAERGRDIQYF.

The V call is TRBV5-4, the J call TRBJ2-5, with 7 bases identical to TRBD2. With V trimmed by 4 bases and J by 5 bases, 11 bases remained unmatched. The CDR3 loop spans 15 amino acids. Per germline, CDR1 SGHNT and CDR2 YYREEE (reference sequence). The CDR3 bases are TGTGCCAGCAGCCCTACGACGTGGGAGGGCGAGACCCAGTACTTC. This gives the protein CASSPTTWEGETQYF.

The V call is TRBV30, the J call TRBJ2-5, with D possibly being TRBD2 (5 bases). The V gene lost 6 bases and the J gene lost 5 bases, with 7 bases spanning the gap. Germline V lookup: CDR1 GTSNPN, CDR2 SVGIG (reference sequence). This CDR3 is built from 10 residues. The CDR3 DNA reads as TGTGCCTGTTCGGGGGAGACCCAGTACTTC. Protein product: CACSGETQYF.

The CDR3 here is CASSQFSGSQETQYF. CDR3 DNA: TGCGCCAGCAGCCAATTTAGCGGGTCCCAAGAGACCCAGTACTTC. V is TRBV4-3 and J is TRBJ2-5; 7 bases agree with TRBD2. Germline V gives CDR1 LGHNA, CDR2 YSLEER. The CDR3 contains 15 residues. Germline trimming cut 2 bases from V and 1 base from J; bases unmatched to any gene: 4.

The rearrangement links TRBV18 to TRBJ1-1, with a tentative D call TRBD1 (5 bases). CDR1 is KGHSH, CDR2 LQKENI, per germline. V was pared by 8 bases and J by 7 bases, with 23 bases between. The CDR3 is 15 amino acids. The CDR3 is CASAGRDETGREAFF. The CDR3 DNA reads TGTGCCAGCGCCGGGCGGGACGAAACCGGGCGTGAAGCTTTCTTT.

The rearrangement links TRBV6-5 to TRBJ1-1; 8 positions match TRBD1. CDR1 MNHEY and CDR2 SVGAGI come from the germline V gene. The CDR3 is made up of 16 amino acids. The ends lost 2 bases at V and 9 bases at J; junction bases unmatched: 14. Written as DNA, the CDR3 is TGTGCCAGCAGTTACGACCAGGGGGCGGTTGTGGGAAAAGCTTTCTTT. Its translation is CASSYDQGAVVGKAFF.

This clone was seen only a few times. The genes are TRBV9 and TRBJ2-7; D not certain. V gave up 1 base and J gave up 5 bases, with 13 bases separating them. This CDR3 contains 14 residues. Germline CDR1 reads SGDLS; CDR2 reads YYNGEE. The CDR3 loop reads CASSVRWEGNEQYF. The CDR3 DNA is TGTGCCAGCAGCGTACGGTGGGAAGGGAACGAGCAGTACTTC.